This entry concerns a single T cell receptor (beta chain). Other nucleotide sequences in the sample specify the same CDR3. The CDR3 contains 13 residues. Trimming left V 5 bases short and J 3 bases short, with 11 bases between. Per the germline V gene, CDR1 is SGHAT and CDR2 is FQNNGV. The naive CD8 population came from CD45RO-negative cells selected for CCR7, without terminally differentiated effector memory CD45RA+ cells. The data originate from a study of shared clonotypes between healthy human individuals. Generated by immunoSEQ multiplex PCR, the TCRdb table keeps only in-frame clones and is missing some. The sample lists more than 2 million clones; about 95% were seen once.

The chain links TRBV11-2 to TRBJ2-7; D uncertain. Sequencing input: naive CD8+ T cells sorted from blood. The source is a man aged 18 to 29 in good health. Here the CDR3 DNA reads TGTGCCAGCAGCCCCGGTGGAAACTACGAGCAGTACTTC. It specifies CASSPGGNYEQYF.